These 13 T cell receptor beta chains originate from one sample sequenced in a study of blood T cell repertoires in COVID-19. Produced via immunoSEQ multiplex PCR; TCRdb's table is partial and in-frame only. Found here are 180,000 or so clones, approximately 88% of them singletons; the top ten hold about 6.7%. Input material: peripheral blood. These receptors were collected from a man in his forties with acute or convalescent COVID-19.

The CDR3 DNA reads TGTGCCAGCAGCCAAGATTGGGGCAGGGGCCGGTACTTC. This gives the protein CASSQDWGRGRYF. V gene TRBV14 combines with J gene TRBJ2-5; tentative D call: TRBD1 (6 bases). The CDR3 consists of 13 residues. Trimming removed 0 bases at V and 13 bases at J, with 15 bases between. In germline, CDR1 is SGHDN, CDR2 FVKESK.

This chain uses TRBV7-2 with TRBJ2-7, with D maybe TRBD1 (6 bases). Between the trimmed V and J ends, which lost 1 base and 7 bases, there was a span of 17 bases. The germline CDR1 and CDR2 sequences are SGHTA and FQGNSA. CDR3 size: 15 residues. In DNA, the CDR3 is TGTGCCAGCAGCTTAGGGACAGCCGGTTCGCGAGAGCAGTACTTC. Amino acids: CASSLGTAGSREQYF.

This clone is a singleton in its sample. The chain employs TRBV5-1 and TRBJ2-1, with a tentative D call TRBD1 (5 bases). The germline V gene has CDR1 SGHRS and CDR2 YFSETQ. With 3 bases removed from V and 3 bases from J, the gap between germline ends came to 19 bases. The CDR3 spans 17 residues. CDR3 DNA: TGCGCCAGCAGCTCCCACCCCCACAGGTATGACTACAATGAGCAGTTCTTC. Its protein is CASSSHPHRYDYNEQFF.

The chain's CDR3 is CASSLKQNYGYTF. Here the CDR3 DNA reads TGTGCCAGCAGTTTAAAGCAAAACTATGGCTACACCTTC. V gene TRBV27 combines with J gene TRBJ1-2; D gene ambiguous. Trimming left V 2 bases short and J 2 bases short, with 6 bases between. Germline CDR1 and CDR2: MNHEY and SMNVEV (reference sequence). The CDR3 is made up of 13 amino acids.

This chain uses TRBV2 with TRBJ2-7, with 10 bases lining up with TRBD1. The CDR3 is 16 residues long. The V segment lost 6 bases and the J segment 7 bases; nucleotides outside the gene matches: 15. Per germline, CDR1 SNHLY and CDR2 FYNNEI. CDR3 amino acids: CASRAGGTGVEGEQYF. DNA for the CDR3: TGTGCCAGCAGGGCCGGAGGGACAGGGGTTGAAGGGGAGCAGTACTTC.

This chain joins TRBV30 and TRBJ1-1, with TRBD1 as a possible D gene (6 bases). In germline, CDR1 is GTSNPN, CDR2 SVGIG (reference sequence). Trimming took 1 base from V and 5 from J, leaving 11 bases between them. The CDR3 is made up of 13 amino acids. The CDR3 coding sequence is TGTGCCTGGAGTGCAGGTAGGGGGACTGAAGCTTTCTTT. Its translation is CAWSAGRGTEAFF. The entire variable domain, with the rest obtained from reference TRBV30 and TRBJ1-1, is as follows: SQTIHQWPATLVQPVGSPLSLECTVEGTSNPNLYWYRQAAGRGLQLLFYSVGIGQISSEVPQNLSASRPQDRQFILSSKKLLLSDSGFYLCAWSAGRGTEAFFGQGTRLTVV.

The chain employs TRBV18 and TRBJ2-7; TRBD1 matches 7 bases. The CDR3 loop spans 12 amino acids. V lost 8 bases to trimming and J lost 2 bases; unmatched junction nucleotides: 3. Germline loops: CDR1 KGHSH, CDR2 LQKENI. The CDR3: CASRDRAYEQYF. The CDR3 DNA follows: TGTGCCAGCCGTGACAGGGCCTACGAGCAGTACTTC.

The V call is TRBV7-9, the J call TRBJ2-7; 7 bases are a match to TRBD1. The CDR3 is 16 residues long. Trimming at V came to 5 bases and at J to 7 bases, leaving 17 bases not matched to a gene. Germline CDR1 is SEHNR and CDR2 is FQNEAQ (reference sequence). The CDR3: CASSPAQGRVSREQYF. The DNA for the CDR3 is TGTGCCAGCAGCCCGGCACAGGGGCGGGTTAGTAGGGAGCAGTACTTC.

This chain links TRBV2 with TRBJ2-7, with 8 bases aligning to TRBD1. CDR3 size: 15 residues. Germline CDR1 is SNHLY and CDR2 is FYNNEI. The V gene end was trimmed by 7 bases and the J gene end by 4 bases; junction bases not matched to a gene: 12. The DNA of the CDR3 is TGTGCCAGCAAAACGACAGGGGCCTTGGGTTACGAGCAGTACTTC. Translating gives CASKTTGALGYEQYF.

The CDR3: CASSQDRRDRVTDTQYF. CDR3 bases: TGTGCCAGCAGCCAAGATCGGCGGGACAGGGTGACAGATACGCAGTATTTT. The chain uses TRBV3-1 (or the pseudogene TRBV3-2) and TRBJ2-3; 9 positions agree with TRBD1. Trimming took 0 bases from V and 3 from J; bases not matched to a gene: 7. CDR3 length: 17 amino acids. The germline gives CDR1 LGHDT, CDR2 YNNKEL (reference sequence).

This chain links TRBV7-2 with TRBJ2-5; D call uncertain. Germline V gives CDR1 SGHTA, CDR2 FQGNSA. The CDR3 contains 13 residues. V was pared by 5 bases and J by 5 bases, with 12 bases between. The CDR3 DNA is TGTGCCAGCAGCCTCAGAAATTCGGAGACCCAGTACTTC. Translating it yields CASSLRNSETQYF.

The rearrangement links TRBV10-3 to TRBJ1-5, with 7 positions matching TRBD1. The CDR3 is made up of 13 amino acids. The V gene's germline CDR1 is ENHRY and CDR2 SYGVKD. J was trimmed by 3 bases and V by 6 bases; bases with no gene match: 2. CDR3 protein: CAIRGQDNQPQHF. CDR3 nucleotide sequence: TGTGCCATCAGAGGACAGGACAATCAGCCCCAGCATTTT.

The chain is built from TRBV7-2 and TRBJ2-6; unclear D gene. The germline V gene has CDR1 SGHTA and CDR2 FQGNSA. V was shortened by 2 bases and J by 0 bases, with 8 bases between the two germline ends. The CDR3 runs 16 residues. For the CDR3, the DNA is TGTGCCAGCAGCTTACTTGAGGACTCTGGGGCCAACGTCCTGACTTTC. Protein sequence: CASSLLEDSGANVLTF.